This passage covers 18 T cell receptor beta chains from one sample sequenced in a study of blood T cell repertoires in COVID-19. TCRdb's table, derived via immunoSEQ multiplex PCR, lists solely in-frame clones and lacks some. The sample lists fewer than 250,000 clones, approximately 82% occurring once. The sample comprised peripheral blood. Source of these receptors: a woman in her sixties or seventies with active or convalescent COVID-19.

V is TRBV2 and J is TRBJ2-1; 9 bases align to TRBD2. The CDR3 runs 15 residues. CDR1 is SNHLY and CDR2 is FYNNEI in the germline V gene. Trimming removed 7 bases from V and 0 bases from J; junction bases left unmatched: 4. The CDR3 sequence: CASTRLADSYNEQFF. The CDR3 DNA sequence: TGTGCCAGCACCCGACTAGCGGACTCCTACAATGAGCAGTTCTTC.

This chain joins TRBV5-1 and TRBJ2-3; 11 nucleotides line up with TRBD2. The CDR3 has 17 residues. J gave up 2 bases and V 1 base, and 6 bases lay outside the gene matches. Germline CDR1 SGHRS, CDR2 YFSETQ. CDR3: CASSLIPSGRNTDTQYF. DNA of the CDR3: TGCGCCAGCAGCTTGATACCTAGCGGGAGGAACACAGATACGCAGTATTTT.

The rearrangement joins TRBV19 to TRBJ1-5, with D perhaps TRBD1 (5 bases). The germline V and J ends were trimmed by 8 bases and 4 bases, with 12 bases remaining between them. The CDR3 sequence is 13 residues long. Germline V gene sequence: CDR1 LNHDA, CDR2 SQIVND (reference sequence). In nucleotides, the CDR3 is TGTGCCAGTTGGGCAGGGATTAATCAGCCCCAGCATTTT. Translated: CASWAGINQPQHF.

This sequence joins TRBV28 and TRBJ2-5; 9 bases map to TRBD1. J was trimmed by 4 bases and V by 6 bases; bases with no gene match: 3. Looked up from germline, CDR1 is MDHEN and CDR2 is SYDVKM. This CDR3 has 13 residues. CDR3: CASSGQGSETQYF. CDR3 in DNA: TGTGCCAGCAGCGGACAGGGGTCAGAGACCCAGTACTTC.

The chain combines TRBV19 with TRBJ2-5; the match to TRBD2 covers 8 bases. This CDR3 comprises 15 residues. V gave up 3 bases and J gave up 9 bases; unmatched junction bases: 12. Germline V gene lookup returns CDR1 LNHDA and CDR2 SQIVND (reference sequence). The CDR3 DNA reads TGTGCCAGTAGTATCCGGATCCGAGCGGGAGAACCCCAGTACTTC. Translated, it gives CASSIRIRAGEPQYF.

The V gene is TRBV21-1, the J gene TRBJ2-1; the table gives TRBD2 as D, unverified against the DNA. TRBV21-1 is a pseudogene locus. The CDR3 is 14 residues long. In DNA form, the CDR3 reads TGTGCCAGCAGCCGACTAGAGGCCTACAATGAGCAGTTCTTC. Translation gives CASSRLEAYNEQFF.

The chain links TRBV5-1 to TRBJ1-1; weak D call: TRBD1 (5 bases). Trimming removed 4 bases from V and 1 base from J, with 8 bases in between. The CDR3 has 13 residues. Germline CDR1 is SGHRS and CDR2 is YFSETQ. The DNA for the CDR3 is TGCGCCAGCAGCATAGGGGCGAACACTGAAGCTTTCTTT. Translated, it gives CASSIGANTEAFF.

This clone occurred once. The V gene is TRBV11-2, the J gene TRBJ2-5; D is perhaps TRBD1 (6 bases). Germline CDR1 SGHAT, CDR2 FQNNGV. Trimming cost V 5 bases and J 2 bases, with 12 bases left between them. The CDR3 loop spans 14 amino acids. This CDR3 is CASSQDGTQETQYF. The DNA for the CDR3 is TGTGCCAGCAGCCAGGACGGGACACAAGAGACCCAGTACTTC.

The chain carries TRBV27 and TRBJ2-7, with 9 bases lining up with TRBD1. Germline V lookup: CDR1 MNHEY, CDR2 SMNVEV (reference sequence). Trimming removed 1 base from V and 6 bases from J; junction bases left unmatched: 13. This CDR3 region has 17 residues. The CDR3 sequence is CASSLWGARDRVVEQYF. The CDR3 region has the DNA TGTGCCAGCAGTTTATGGGGAGCCCGGGACAGGGTGGTCGAGCAGTACTTC.

The chain links TRBV10-3 to TRBJ1-2; D call uncertain. The CDR3 sequence is 12 residues long. The V gene lost 2 bases and the J gene lost 5 bases, with 6 bases spanning the gap. The V gene's germline CDR1 is ENHRY and CDR2 SYGVKD. This CDR3 is CAISEDTYGYTF. As DNA, the CDR3 is TGTGCCATCAGTGAGGACACTTATGGCTACACCTTC.

The chain combines TRBV5-1 with TRBJ2-2, with D possibly matching TRBD2 (5 bases). CDR3 length: 15 residues. CDR1 is SGHRS and CDR2 is YFSETQ in the germline V gene. The ends were cut back, 3 bases at V and 2 bases at J, with 11 bases in the middle. CDR3 nucleotide sequence: TGCGCCAGCAGCTCCAGAGGGCCAAACACCGGGGAGCTGTTTTTT. Translation: CASSSRGPNTGELFF. The full variable domain, in which reference TRBV5-1 and TRBJ2-2 provide the parts outside the CDR3, is KAGVTQTPRYLIKTRGQQVTLSCSPISGHRSVSWYQQTPGQGLQFLFEYFSETQRNKGNFPGRFSGRQFSNSRSEMNVSTLELGDSALYLCASSSRGPNTGELFFGEGSRLTVL.

Note on this clone: At the DNA level, this CDR3 is encoded by other sequences in the same sample as well. This sequence joins TRBV3-1 (or the pseudogene TRBV3-2) and TRBJ2-3; no reliable D call. There are 13 residues in the CDR3. Germline-derived CDR1 and CDR2 are LGHDT and YNNKEL (reference sequence). Trimming cost V 4 bases and J 0 bases, with 5 bases left between them. This chain's CDR3 is CASSRASTDTQYF. DNA for the CDR3: TGTGCCAGCAGCCGGGCTAGCACAGATACGCAGTATTTT.

V and J are TRBV6-1 and TRBJ1-2; TRBD1 might be the D (6 bases). Per the germline V gene, CDR1 is MNHNS and CDR2 is SASEGT. CDR3 length: 14 residues. The V end lost 3 bases, the J end lost 4 bases, and 12 bases lay between the germline ends. The CDR3 here is CASSEAGEPYGYTF. Here the CDR3 DNA reads TGTGCCAGCAGTGAGGCAGGGGAACCCTATGGCTACACCTTC.

The chain carries TRBV3-1 (or the pseudogene TRBV3-2) and TRBJ1-2; D is perhaps TRBD1 (6 bases). The CDR3 totals 15 residues. Germline V gives CDR1 LGHDT, CDR2 YNNKEL (reference sequence). Trimming removed 6 bases from V and 1 base from J, with 15 bases in between. This chain's CDR3 is CASRPRADSNYGYTF. Written as DNA, the CDR3 is TGTGCCAGCAGACCCCGCGCGGACAGTAACTATGGCTACACCTTC.

CDR3 sequence (DNA): TGTGCCAGCAGCCTAACAGGGAATCAGCCCCAGCATTTT. Its protein product is CASSLTGNQPQHF. The chain carries TRBV28 and TRBJ1-5, with D possibly being TRBD1 (6 bases). The CDR3 totals 13 residues. Deletions cut 6 bases from V and 4 bases from J, with 10 bases between. CDR1 and CDR2 (germline): MDHEN, SYDVKM.

V gene TRBV3-1 (or the pseudogene TRBV3-2) combines with J gene TRBJ2-3; TRBD2 matches 9 bases. V dropped 2 bases and J dropped 6; count of bases not matched to a gene: 6. Germline CDR1 LGHDT, CDR2 YNNKEL (reference sequence). CDR3 length: 15 residues. CDR3 residues: CASSQWAGGIDTQYF. CDR3 nucleotide sequence: TGTGCCAGCAGCCAATGGGCGGGAGGGATTGATACGCAGTATTTT.

The gene calls are TRBV4-1 and TRBJ2-5; TRBD2 might be the D (5 bases). Germline CDR1 is MGHRA and CDR2 is YSYEKL. This CDR3 comprises 13 residues. The ends were cut back, 2 bases at V and 5 bases at J, with 9 bases in the middle. In nucleotides, the CDR3 is TGCGCCAGCAGCCAACGACTATTGGAGACCCAGTACTTC. Translated, it gives CASSQRLLETQYF.

The V gene is TRBV6-2 or TRBV6-3, the J gene TRBJ1-3, with D tentatively TRBD1 (5 bases). In germline, CDR1 is MNHEY, CDR2 SVGEGT. Deletions cut 2 bases from V and 0 bases from J, with 11 bases between. This CDR3 is 16 amino acids long. Written as DNA, the CDR3 is TGTGCCAGCAGTTACCCTGGGACTTTCTCTGGAAACACCATATATTTT. Protein sequence: CASSYPGTFSGNTIYF.